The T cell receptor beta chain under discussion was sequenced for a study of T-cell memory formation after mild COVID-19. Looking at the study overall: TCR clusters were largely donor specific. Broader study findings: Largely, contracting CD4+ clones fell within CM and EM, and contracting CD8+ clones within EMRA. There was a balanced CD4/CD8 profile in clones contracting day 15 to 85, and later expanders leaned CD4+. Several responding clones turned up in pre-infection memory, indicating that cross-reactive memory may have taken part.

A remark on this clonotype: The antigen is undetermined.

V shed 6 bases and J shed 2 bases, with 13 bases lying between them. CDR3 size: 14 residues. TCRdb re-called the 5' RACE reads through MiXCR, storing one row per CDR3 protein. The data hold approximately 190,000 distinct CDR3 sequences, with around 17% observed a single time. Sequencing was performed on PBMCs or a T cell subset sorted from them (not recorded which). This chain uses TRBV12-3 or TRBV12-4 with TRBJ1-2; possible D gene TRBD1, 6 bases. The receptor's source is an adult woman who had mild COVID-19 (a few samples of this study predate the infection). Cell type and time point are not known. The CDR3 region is CASRAQGVNYGYTF. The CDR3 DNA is TGTGCCAGCAGGGCACAGGGCGTCAACTATGGCTACACCTTC.